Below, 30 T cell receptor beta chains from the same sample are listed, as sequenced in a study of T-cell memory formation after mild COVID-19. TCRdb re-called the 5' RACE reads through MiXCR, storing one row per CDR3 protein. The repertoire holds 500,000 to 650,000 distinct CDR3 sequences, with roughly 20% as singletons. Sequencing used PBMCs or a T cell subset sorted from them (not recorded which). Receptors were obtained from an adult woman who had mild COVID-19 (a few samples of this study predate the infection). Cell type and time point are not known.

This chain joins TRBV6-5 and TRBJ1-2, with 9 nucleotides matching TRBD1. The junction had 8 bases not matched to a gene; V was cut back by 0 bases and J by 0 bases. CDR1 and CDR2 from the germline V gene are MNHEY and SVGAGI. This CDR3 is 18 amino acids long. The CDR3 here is CASSYSGDRVLSNYGYTF. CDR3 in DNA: TGTGCCAGCAGTTACTCGGGGGACAGGGTTTTGTCTAACTATGGCTACACCTTC.

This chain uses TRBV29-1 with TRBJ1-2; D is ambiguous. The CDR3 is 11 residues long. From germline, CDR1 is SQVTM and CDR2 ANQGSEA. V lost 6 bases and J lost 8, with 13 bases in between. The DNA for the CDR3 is TGCAGCGTCCCAGCAGGCTCCGGCTACACCTTC. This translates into CSVPAGSGYTF.

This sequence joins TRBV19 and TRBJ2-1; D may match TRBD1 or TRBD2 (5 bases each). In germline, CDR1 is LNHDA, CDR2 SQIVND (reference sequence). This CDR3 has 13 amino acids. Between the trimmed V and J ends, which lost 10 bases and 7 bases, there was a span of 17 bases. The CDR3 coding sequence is TGTGCCACCACAACGGGACGGGTGAATGAGCAGTTCTTC. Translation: CATTTGRVNEQFF.

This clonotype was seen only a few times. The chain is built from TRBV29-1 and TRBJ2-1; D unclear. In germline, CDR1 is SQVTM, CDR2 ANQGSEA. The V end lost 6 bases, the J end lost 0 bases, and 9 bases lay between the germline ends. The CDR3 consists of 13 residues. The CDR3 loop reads CSVSLSSYNEQFF. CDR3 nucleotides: TGCAGCGTCAGTTTGAGCTCCTACAATGAGCAGTTCTTC.

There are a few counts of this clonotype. The chain's CDR3 is CASRPRGSRNNEQFF. DNA for the CDR3: TGTGCCAGCAGACCCCGGGGGAGTCGGAACAATGAGCAGTTCTTC. The genes are TRBV12-3 or TRBV12-4 and TRBJ2-1, with D perhaps matching TRBD2 (6 bases). This CDR3 contains 15 residues. Trimming left V 6 bases short and J 5 bases short, with 17 bases between.

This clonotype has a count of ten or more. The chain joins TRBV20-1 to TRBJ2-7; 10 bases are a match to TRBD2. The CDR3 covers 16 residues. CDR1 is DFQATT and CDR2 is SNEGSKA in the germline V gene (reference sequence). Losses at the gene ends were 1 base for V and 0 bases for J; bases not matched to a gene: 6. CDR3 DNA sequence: TGCAGTGCTAGAGTTGGGGGACTAGCGTACTCCTACGAGCAGTACTTC. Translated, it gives CSARVGGLAYSYEQYF.

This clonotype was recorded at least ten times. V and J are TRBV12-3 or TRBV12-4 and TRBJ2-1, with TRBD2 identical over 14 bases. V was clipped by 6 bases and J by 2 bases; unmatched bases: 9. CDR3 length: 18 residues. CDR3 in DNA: TGTGCCAGCAGCCTACTACCGGGACTAGCGGGAGCCTACAATGAGCAGTTCTTC. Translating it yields CASSLLPGLAGAYNEQFF.

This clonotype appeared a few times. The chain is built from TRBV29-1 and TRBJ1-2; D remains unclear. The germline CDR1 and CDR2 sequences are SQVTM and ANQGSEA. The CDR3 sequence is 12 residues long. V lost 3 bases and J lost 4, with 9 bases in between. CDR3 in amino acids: CSVERVGYGYTF. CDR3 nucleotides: TGCAGCGTTGAGAGGGTGGGCTATGGCTACACCTTC.

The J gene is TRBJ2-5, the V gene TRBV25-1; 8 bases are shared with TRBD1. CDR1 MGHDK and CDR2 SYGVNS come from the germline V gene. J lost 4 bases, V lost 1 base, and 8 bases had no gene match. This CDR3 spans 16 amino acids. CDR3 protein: CASSEWTGRVGETQYF. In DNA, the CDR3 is TGTGCCAGCAGTGAATGGACAGGGAGAGTTGGAGAGACCCAGTACTTC.

CDR3 nucleotides: TGCGCCAGTTGGGAGGGGCGTCTGATAGGCTACACCTTC. This sequence encodes CASWEGRLIGYTF. The V call is TRBV10-2, the J call TRBJ1-2, with D possibly being TRBD1 (5 bases). V was shortened by 9 bases and J by 8 bases, with 19 bases between the two germline ends. From germline, CDR1 is WSHSY and CDR2 SAAADI. This CDR3 comprises 13 residues.

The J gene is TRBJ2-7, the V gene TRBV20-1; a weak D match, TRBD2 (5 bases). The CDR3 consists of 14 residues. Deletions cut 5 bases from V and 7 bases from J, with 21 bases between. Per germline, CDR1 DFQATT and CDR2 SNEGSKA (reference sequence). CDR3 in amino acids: CSARHTHQSGEQYF. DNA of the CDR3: TGCAGTGCTCGCCACACACACCAATCGGGGGAGCAGTACTTC.

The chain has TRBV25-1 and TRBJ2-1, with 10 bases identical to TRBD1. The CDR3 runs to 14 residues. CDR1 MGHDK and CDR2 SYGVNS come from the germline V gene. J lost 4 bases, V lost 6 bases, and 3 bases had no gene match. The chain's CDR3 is CASRRQGAYNEQFF. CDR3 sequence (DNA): TGTGCCAGCAGACGACAGGGGGCTTACAATGAGCAGTTCTTC.

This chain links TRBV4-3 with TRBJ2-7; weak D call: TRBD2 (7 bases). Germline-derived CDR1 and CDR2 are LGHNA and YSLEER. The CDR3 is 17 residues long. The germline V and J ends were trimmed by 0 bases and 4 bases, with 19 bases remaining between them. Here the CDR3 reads CASSQDLGGPAIYEQYF. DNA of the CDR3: TGCGCCAGCAGCCAAGACCTGGGGGGGCCCGCTATTTACGAGCAGTACTTC.

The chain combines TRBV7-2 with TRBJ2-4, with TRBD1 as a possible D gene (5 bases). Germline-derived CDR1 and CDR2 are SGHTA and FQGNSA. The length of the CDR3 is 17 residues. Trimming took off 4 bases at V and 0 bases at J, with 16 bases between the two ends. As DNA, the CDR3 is TGTGCCAGCAGCTCGCAGGGTTTCGCTATAGCCAAAAACATTCAGTACTTC. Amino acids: CASSSQGFAIAKNIQYF.

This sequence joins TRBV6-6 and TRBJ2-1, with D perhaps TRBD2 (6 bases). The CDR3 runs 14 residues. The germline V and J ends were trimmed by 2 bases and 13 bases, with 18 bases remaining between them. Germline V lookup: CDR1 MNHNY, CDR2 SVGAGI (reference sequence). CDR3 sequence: CASSYLSLGGFQFF. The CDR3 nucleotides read TGTGCCAGCAGTTACCTCAGTTTGGGGGGATTCCAGTTCTTC.

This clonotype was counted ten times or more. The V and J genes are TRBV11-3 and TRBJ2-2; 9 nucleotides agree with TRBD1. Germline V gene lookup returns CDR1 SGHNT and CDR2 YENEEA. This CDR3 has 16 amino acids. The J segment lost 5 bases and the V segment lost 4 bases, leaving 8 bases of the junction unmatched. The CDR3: CASSSWTGAVTGELFF. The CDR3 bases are TGTGCCAGCAGCTCCTGGACAGGGGCGGTTACCGGGGAGCTGTTTTTT.

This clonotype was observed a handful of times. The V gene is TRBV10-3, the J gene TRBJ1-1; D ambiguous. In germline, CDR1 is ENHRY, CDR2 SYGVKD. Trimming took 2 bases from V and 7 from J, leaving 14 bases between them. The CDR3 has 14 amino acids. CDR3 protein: CAISEKQNIDEAFF. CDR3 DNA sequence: TGTGCCATCAGTGAGAAGCAAAACATCGATGAAGCTTTCTTT.

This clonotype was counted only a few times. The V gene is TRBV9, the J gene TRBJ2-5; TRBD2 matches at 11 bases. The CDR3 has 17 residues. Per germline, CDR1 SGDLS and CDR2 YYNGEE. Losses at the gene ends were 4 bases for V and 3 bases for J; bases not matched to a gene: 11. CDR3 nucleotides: TGTGCCAGCAGCTCACGGACTAGCGGGTCCATTAAAGAGACCCAGTACTTC. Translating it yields CASSSRTSGSIKETQYF. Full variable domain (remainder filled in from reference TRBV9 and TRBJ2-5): DSGVTQTPKHLITATGQRVTLRCSPRSGDLSVYWYQQSLDQGLQFLIQYYNGEERAKGNILERFSAQQFPDLHSELNLSSLELGDSALYFCASSSRTSGSIKETQYFGPGTRLLVL.

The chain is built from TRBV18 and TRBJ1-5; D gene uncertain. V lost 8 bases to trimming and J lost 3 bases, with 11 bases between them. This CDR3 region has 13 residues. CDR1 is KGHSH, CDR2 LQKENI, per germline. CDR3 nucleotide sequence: TGTGCCAGCCAGGACGGCCCCAATCAGCCCCAGCATTTT. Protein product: CASQDGPNQPQHF.

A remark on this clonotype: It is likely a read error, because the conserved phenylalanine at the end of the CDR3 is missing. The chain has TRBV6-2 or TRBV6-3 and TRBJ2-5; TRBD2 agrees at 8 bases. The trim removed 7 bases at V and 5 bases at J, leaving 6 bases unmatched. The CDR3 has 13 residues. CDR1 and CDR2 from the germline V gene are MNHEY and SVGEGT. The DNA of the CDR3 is TGTGCCAGCACCCCACTAGCGGTGGAGACCCAGTACTTA. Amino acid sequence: CASTPLAVETQYL.

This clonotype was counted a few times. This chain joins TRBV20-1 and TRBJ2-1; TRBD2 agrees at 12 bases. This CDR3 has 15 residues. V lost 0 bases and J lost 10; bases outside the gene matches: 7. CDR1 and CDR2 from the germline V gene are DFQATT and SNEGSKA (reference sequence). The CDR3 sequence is CSAREAASGGAEQFF. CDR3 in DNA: TGCAGTGCTAGAGAGGCGGCTAGCGGGGGGGCCGAGCAGTTCTTC.

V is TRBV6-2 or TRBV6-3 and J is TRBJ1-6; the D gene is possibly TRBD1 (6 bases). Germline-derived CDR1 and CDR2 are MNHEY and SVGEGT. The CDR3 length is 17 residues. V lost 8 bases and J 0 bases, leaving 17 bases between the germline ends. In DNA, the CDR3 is TGTGCCAGCGACGGACGGACAGTAAGCTCCTATAATTCACCCCTCCACTTT. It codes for CASDGRTVSSYNSPLHF.

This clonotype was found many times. As DNA, the CDR3 is TGTGCCAGCAGTGCCCCAGGGTCGAGCAATCAGCCCCAGCATTTT. Translating gives CASSAPGSSNQPQHF. V gene TRBV12-3 or TRBV12-4 combines with J gene TRBJ1-5, with D possibly being TRBD1 (5 bases). V gave up 5 bases and J gave up 1 base, with 12 bases separating them. This CDR3 region has 15 residues.

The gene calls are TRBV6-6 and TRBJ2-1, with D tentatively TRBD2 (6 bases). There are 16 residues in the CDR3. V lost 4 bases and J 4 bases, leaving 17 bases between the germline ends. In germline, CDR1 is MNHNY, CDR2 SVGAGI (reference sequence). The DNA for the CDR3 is TGTGCCAGCAGTTCGACCGGACTAAACTCTTACAATGAGCAGTTCTTC. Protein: CASSSTGLNSYNEQFF.

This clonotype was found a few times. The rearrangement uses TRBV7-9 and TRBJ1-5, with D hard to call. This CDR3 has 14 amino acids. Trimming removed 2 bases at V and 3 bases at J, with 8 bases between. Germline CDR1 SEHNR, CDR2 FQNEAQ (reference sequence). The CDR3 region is CASSLSEFNQPQHF. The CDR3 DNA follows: TGTGCCAGCAGCTTATCAGAGTTCAATCAGCCCCAGCATTTT. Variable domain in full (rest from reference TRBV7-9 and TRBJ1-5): DTGVSQNPRHKITKRGQNVTFRCDPISEHNRLYWYRQTLGQGPEFLTYFQNEAQLEKSRLLSDRFSAERPKGSFSTLEIQRTEQGDSAMYLCASSLSEFNQPQHFGDGTRLSIL.

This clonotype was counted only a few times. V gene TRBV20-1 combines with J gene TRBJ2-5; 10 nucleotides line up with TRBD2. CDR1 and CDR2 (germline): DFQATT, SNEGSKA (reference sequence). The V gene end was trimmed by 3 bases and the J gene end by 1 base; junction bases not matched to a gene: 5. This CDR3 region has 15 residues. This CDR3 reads CSARGLASFQETQYF. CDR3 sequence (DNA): TGCAGTGCTAGGGGACTAGCGAGCTTCCAAGAGACCCAGTACTTC.

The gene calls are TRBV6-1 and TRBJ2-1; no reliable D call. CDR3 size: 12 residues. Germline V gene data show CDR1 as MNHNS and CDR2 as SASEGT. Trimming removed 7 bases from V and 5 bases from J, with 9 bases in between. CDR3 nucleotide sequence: TGTGCCAGCAACGACTTACACAATGAGCAGTTCTTC. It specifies CASNDLHNEQFF.

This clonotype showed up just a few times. CDR3 in DNA: TGTGCCTGGAGTGTACGACGGATCCTAGCCAAAAACATTCAGTACTTC. Its translation is CAWSVRRILAKNIQYF. The genes are TRBV30 and TRBJ2-4; the D is unclear. The V gene's germline CDR1 is GTSNPN and CDR2 SVGIG (reference sequence). The CDR3 has 16 residues. Trimming took off 0 bases at V and 0 bases at J, with 12 bases between the two ends. Supplemented by reference TRBV30 and TRBJ2-4, the full variable domain reads SQTIHQWPATLVQPVGSPLSLECTVEGTSNPNLYWYRQAAGRGLQLLFYSVGIGQISSEVPQNLSASRPQDRQFILSSKKLLLSDSGFYLCAWSVRRILAKNIQYFGAGTRLSVL.

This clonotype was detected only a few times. CDR3 nucleotides: TGTGCCAGCAGGGTACAGGGGGATACGCAGTATTTT. Translated: CASRVQGDTQYF. V usage is TRBV2 and J usage is TRBJ2-3, with TRBD1 matching over 7 bases. The junction had 3 bases not matched to a gene; V was cut back by 6 bases and J by 6 bases. CDR1 and CDR2 from the germline V gene are SNHLY and FYNNEI. The length of the CDR3 is 12 residues. Using reference TRBV2 and TRBJ2-3 for the parts outside the CDR3, the full variable domain is EPEVTQTPSHQVTQMGQEVILRCVPISNHLYFYWYRQILGQKVEFLVSFYNNEISEKSEIFDDQFSVERPDGSNFTLKIRSTKLEDSAMYFCASRVQGDTQYFGPGTRLTVL.

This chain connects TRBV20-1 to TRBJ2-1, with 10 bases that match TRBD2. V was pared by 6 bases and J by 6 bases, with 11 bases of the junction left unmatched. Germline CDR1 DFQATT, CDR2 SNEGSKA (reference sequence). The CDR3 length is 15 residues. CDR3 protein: CSAPVPEREGNEQFF. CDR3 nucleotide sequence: TGCAGTGCGCCGGTCCCCGAGCGGGAGGGCAATGAGCAGTTCTTC.